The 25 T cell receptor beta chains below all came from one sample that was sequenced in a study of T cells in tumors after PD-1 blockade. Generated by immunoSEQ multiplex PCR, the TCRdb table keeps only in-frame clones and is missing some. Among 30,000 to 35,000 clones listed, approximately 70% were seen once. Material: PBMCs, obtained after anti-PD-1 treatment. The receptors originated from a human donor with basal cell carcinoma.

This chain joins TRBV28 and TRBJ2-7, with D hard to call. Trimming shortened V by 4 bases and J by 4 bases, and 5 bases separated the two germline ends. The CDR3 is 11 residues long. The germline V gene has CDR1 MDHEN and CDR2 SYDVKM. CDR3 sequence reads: CASSSVYEQYF. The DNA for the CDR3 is TGTGCCAGCAGTTCCGTGTACGAGCAGTACTTC.

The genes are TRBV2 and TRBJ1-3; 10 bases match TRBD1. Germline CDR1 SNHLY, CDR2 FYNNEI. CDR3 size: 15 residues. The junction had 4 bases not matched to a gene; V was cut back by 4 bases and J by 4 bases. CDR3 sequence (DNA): TGTGCCAGCAGTGCTGACAGGGGGCTCGGAAACACCATATATTTT. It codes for CASSADRGLGNTIYF.

The DNA for the CDR3 is TGTGCCAGCAGCGTGAGGGGACTAGCGTTATACAATGAGCAGTTCTTC. It yields the protein CASSVRGLALYNEQFF. J is TRBJ2-1 and V is TRBV9; 10 bases are shared with TRBD2. CDR1 and CDR2 from the germline V gene are SGDLS and YYNGEE. The CDR3 contains 16 residues. V was pared by 2 bases and J by 4 bases, with 6 bases of the junction left unmatched.

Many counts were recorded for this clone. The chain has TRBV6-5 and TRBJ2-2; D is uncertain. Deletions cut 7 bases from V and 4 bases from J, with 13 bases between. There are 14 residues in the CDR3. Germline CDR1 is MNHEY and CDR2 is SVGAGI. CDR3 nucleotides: TGTGCCAGCACCGAAGGGTGGGGCACCGGGGAGCTGTTTTTT. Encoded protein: CASTEGWGTGELFF.

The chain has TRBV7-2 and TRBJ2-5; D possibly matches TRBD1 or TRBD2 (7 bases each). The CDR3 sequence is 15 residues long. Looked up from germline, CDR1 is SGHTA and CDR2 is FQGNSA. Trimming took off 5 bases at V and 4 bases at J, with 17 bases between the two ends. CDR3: CASSQRQGGRETQYF. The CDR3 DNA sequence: TGTGCCAGCAGCCAAAGACAGGGCGGGAGAGAGACCCAGTACTTC.

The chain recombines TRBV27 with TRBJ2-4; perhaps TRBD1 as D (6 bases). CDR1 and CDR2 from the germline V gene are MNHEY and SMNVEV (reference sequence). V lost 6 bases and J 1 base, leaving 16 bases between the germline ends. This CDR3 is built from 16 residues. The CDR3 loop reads CASSESRGLAKNIQYF. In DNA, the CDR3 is TGTGCCAGCAGCGAATCCAGGGGCTTGGCCAAAAACATTCAGTACTTC.

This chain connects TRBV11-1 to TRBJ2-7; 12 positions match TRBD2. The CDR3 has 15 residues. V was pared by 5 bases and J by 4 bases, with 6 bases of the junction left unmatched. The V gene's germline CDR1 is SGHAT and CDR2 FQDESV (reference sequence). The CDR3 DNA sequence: TGTGCCAGCAGCGAGGGACTAGCGGGCGAGTACGAGCAGTACTTC. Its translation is CASSEGLAGEYEQYF.

CDR3 region: CASSLAGTGFEKLFF. The CDR3 DNA sequence: TGTGCCAGCAGCTTGGCCGGGACAGGGTTTGAAAAACTGTTTTTT. The chain carries TRBV5-5 and TRBJ1-4, with 9 nucleotides matching TRBD1. Germline CDR1 reads SGHKS; CDR2 reads YYEKEE (reference sequence). After removal of 0 bases from V and 7 bases from J, the junction contained 4 bases not matched to a gene. This CDR3 has 15 amino acids.

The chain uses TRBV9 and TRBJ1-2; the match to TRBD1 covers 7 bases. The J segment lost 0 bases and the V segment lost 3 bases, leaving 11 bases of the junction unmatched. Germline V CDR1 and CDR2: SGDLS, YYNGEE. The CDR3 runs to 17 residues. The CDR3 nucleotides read TGTGCCAGCAGCGCCCACCCTCCCCAGGGGGCTAACTATGGCTACACCTTC. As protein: CASSAHPPQGANYGYTF.

DNA for the CDR3: TGTGCCAGCAGCTTAACCTTTGGGACTCCCGGTTCGCAGTATTTT. Translating it yields CASSLTFGTPGSQYF. The chain is built from TRBV7-9 and TRBJ2-3; a possible D gene is TRBD2 (6 bases). CDR1 and CDR2 (germline): SEHNR, FQNEAQ (reference sequence). V was trimmed by 2 bases and J by 10 bases, leaving 19 bases between them. The CDR3 runs 15 residues. Variable domain in full (rest from reference TRBV7-9 and TRBJ2-3): DTGVSQNPRHKITKRGQNVTFRCDPISEHNRLYWYRQTLGQGPEFLTYFQNEAQLEKSRLLSDRFSAERPKGSFSTLEIQRTEQGDSAMYLCASSLTFGTPGSQYFGPGTRLTVL.

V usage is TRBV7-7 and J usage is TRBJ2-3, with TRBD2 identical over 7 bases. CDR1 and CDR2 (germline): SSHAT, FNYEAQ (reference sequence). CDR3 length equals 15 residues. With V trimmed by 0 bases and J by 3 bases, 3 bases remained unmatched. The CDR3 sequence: CASSLASGPTDTQYF. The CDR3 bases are TGTGCCAGCAGCTTAGCTAGCGGGCCTACAGATACGCAGTATTTT.

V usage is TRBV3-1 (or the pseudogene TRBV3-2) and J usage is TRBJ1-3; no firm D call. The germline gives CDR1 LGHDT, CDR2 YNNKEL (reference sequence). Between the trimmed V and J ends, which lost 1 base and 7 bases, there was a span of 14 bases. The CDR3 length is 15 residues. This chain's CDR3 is CASSQGREGGNTIYF. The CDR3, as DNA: TGTGCCAGCAGCCAAGGAAGAGAGGGAGGGAACACCATATATTTT.

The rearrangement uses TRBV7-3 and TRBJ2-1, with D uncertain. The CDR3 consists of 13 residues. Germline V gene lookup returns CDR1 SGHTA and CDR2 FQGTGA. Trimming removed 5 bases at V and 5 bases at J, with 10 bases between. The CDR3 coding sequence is TGTGCCAGCAGCATCGGACCGAACAATGAGCAGTTCTTC. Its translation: CASSIGPNNEQFF.

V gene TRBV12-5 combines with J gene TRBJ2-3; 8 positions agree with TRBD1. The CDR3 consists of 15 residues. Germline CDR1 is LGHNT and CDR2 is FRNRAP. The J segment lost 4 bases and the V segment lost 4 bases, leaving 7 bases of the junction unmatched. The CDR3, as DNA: TGTGCTAGTGGTTCAGGACAGGGCGCTGCAGATACGCAGTATTTT. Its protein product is CASGSGQGAADTQYF.

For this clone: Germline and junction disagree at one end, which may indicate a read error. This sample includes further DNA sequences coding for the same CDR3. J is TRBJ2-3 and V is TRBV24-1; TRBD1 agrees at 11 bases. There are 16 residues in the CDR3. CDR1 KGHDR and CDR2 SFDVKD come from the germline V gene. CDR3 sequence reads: CATSDTGQGAPDTQYF. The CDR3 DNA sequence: TGTGCCACCAGTGACACCGGACAGGGGGCTCCAGATACTCAGTATTTT.

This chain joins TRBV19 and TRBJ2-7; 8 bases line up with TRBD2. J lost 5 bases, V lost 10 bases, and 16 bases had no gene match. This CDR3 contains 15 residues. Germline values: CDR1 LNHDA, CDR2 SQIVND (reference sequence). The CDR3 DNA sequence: TGTGCCACTAGGGGCCGGGAGGGGCGTCGGGACGAGCAGTACTTC. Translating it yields CATRGREGRRDEQYF. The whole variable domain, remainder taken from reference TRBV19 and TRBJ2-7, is DGGITQSPKYLFRKEGQNVTLSCEQNLNHDAMYWYRQDPGQGLRLIYYSQIVNDFQKGDIAEGYSVSREKKESFPLTVTSAQKNPTAFYLCATRGREGRRDEQYFGPGTRLTVT.

DNA for the CDR3: TGTGCCAGCAGTTTTACGGCAGGGGGCTTAGGAGGGGCCAACGTCCTGACTTTC. Its protein is CASSFTAGGLGGANVLTF. The chain links TRBV27 to TRBJ2-6; 8 bases agree with TRBD1. The germline V gene has CDR1 MNHEY and CDR2 SMNVEV (reference sequence). V was pared by 3 bases and J by 4 bases, with 11 bases of the junction left unmatched. CDR3 size: 18 residues. Complete variable domain (other parts from reference TRBV27 and TRBJ2-6): EAQVTQNPRYLITVTGKKLTVTCSQNMNHEYMSWYRQDPGLGLRQIYYSMNVEVTDKGDVPEGYKVSRKEKRNFPLILESPSPNQTSLYFCASSFTAGGLGGANVLTFGAGSRLTVL.

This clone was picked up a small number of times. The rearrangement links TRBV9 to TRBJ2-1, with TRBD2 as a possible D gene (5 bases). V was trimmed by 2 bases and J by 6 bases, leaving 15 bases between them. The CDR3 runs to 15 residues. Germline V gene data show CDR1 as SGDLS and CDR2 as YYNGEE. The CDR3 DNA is TGTGCCAGCAGCGTGACATTCGCTCGGGGCAATGAGCAGTTCTTC. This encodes CASSVTFARGNEQFF.

CDR3: CASSLGDSPYNEQFF. The CDR3 coding sequence is TGTGCCAGCAGCTTAGGGGACAGCCCTTACAATGAGCAGTTCTTC. The V and J genes are TRBV7-2 and TRBJ2-1; TRBD1 matches at 7 bases. Germline trimming cut 1 base from V and 4 bases from J; bases unmatched to any gene: 4. Germline assignment: CDR1 SGHTA and CDR2 FQGNSA. The CDR3 runs to 15 residues.

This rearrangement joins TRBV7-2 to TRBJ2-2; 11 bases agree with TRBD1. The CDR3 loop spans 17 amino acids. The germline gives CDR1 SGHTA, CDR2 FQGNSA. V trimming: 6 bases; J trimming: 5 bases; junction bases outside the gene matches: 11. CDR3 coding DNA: TGTGCCAGCAGTCCGGGGGTGGACAGGGGGCGGACCGGGGAGCTGTTTTTT. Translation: CASSPGVDRGRTGELFF.

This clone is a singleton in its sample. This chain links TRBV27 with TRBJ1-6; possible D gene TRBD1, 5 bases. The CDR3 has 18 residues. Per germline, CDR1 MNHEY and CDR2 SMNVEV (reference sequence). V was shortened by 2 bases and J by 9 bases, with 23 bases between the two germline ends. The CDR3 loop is CASSLRQVGGDRRSPLHF. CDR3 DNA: TGTGCCAGCAGTTTACGGCAGGTGGGGGGAGACCGGCGTTCACCCCTCCACTTT.

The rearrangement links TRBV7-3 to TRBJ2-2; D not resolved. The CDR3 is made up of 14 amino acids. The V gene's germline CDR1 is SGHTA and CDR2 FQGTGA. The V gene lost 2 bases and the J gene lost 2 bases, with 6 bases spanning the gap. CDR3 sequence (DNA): TGTGCCAGCAGCTTACGACTTAACACCGGGGAGCTGTTTTTT. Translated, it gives CASSLRLNTGELFF.

The CDR3 protein is CASTPLDGTSTDTQYF. The CDR3 DNA sequence: TGTGCCAGCACCCCACTAGACGGGACTAGCACAGATACGCAGTATTTT. The chain carries TRBV6-2 or TRBV6-3 and TRBJ2-3, with D perhaps matching TRBD2 (6 bases). CDR3 length equals 16 residues. Germline V gives CDR1 MNHEY, CDR2 SVGEGT. Trimming removed 7 bases from V and 0 bases from J, with 17 bases in between.

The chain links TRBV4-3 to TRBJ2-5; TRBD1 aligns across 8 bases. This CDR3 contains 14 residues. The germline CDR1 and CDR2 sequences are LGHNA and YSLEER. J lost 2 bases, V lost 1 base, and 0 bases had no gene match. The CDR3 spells CASSQGTGQETQYF. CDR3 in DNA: TGCGCCAGCAGCCAAGGGACAGGGCAAGAGACCCAGTACTTC.

The CDR3 sequence: CASSFVSGNSYEQYF. In DNA form, the CDR3 reads TGTGCCAGCAGTTTCGTATCCGGGAATTCCTACGAGCAGTACTTC. V is TRBV28 and J is TRBJ2-7, with D perhaps matching TRBD2 (5 bases). Germline V CDR1 and CDR2: MDHEN, SYDVKM. Trimming took 3 bases from V and 1 from J, leaving 13 bases between them. The CDR3 is 15 residues long.